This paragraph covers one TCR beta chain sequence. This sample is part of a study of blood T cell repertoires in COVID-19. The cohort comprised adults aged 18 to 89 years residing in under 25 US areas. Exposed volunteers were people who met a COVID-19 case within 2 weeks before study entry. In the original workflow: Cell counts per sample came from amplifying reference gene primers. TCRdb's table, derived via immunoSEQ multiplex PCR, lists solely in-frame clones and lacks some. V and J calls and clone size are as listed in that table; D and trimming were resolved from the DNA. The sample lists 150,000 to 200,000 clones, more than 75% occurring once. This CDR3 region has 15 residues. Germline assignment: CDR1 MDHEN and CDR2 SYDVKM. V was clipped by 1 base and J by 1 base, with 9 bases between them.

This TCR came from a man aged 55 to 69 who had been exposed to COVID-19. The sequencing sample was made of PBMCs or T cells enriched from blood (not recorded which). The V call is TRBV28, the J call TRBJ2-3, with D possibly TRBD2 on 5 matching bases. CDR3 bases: TGTGCCAGCAGTTTATTAGCGTCGGGCACAGATACGCAGTATTTT. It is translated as CASSLLASGTDTQYF.